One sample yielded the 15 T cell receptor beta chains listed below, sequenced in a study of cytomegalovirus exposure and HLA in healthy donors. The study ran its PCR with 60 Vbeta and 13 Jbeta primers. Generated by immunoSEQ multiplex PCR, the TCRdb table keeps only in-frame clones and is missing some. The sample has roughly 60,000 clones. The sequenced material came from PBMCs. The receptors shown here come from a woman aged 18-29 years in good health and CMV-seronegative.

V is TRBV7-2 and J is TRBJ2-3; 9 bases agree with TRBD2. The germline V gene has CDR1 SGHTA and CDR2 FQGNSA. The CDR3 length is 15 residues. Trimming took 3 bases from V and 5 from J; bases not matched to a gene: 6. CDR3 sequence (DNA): TGTGCCAGCAGCTTGTTGCGGGAGGGACGAGATACGCAGTATTTT. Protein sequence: CASSLLREGRDTQYF.

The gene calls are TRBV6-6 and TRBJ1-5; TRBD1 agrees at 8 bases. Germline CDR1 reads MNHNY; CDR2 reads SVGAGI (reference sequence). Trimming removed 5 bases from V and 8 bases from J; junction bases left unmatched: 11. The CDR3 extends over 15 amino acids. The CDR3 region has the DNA TGTGCCAGCAGTAAAGGGACAGGTCTAAGCGAGCCCCAGCATTTT. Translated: CASSKGTGLSEPQHF.

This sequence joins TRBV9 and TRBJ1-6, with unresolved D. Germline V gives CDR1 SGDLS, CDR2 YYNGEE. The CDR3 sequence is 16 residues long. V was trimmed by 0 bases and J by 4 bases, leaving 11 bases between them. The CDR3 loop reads CASSVAGGPYNSPLHF. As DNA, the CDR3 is TGTGCCAGCAGCGTAGCGGGAGGCCCTTATAATTCACCCCTCCACTTT.

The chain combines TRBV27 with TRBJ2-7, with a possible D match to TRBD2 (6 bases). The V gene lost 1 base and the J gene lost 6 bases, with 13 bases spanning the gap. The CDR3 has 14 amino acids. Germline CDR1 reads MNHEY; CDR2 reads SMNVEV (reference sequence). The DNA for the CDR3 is TGTGCCAGCAGTTTATGGGGTAGCGGCGGCGAGCAGTACTTC. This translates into CASSLWGSGGEQYF.

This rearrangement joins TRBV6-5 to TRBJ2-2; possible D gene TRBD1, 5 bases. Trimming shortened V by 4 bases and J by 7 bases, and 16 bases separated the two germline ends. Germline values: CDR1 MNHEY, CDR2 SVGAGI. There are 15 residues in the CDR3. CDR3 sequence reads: CASSSLPGSSGELFF. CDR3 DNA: TGTGCCAGCAGTTCACTTCCAGGGTCTAGCGGGGAGCTGTTTTTT.

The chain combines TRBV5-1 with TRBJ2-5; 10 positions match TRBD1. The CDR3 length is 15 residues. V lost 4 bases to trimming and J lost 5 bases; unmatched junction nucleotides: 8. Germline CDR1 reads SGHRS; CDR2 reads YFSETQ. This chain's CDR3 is CASSLNRDRGETQYF. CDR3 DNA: TGCGCCAGCAGCCTAAACCGGGACAGGGGTGAGACCCAGTACTTC.

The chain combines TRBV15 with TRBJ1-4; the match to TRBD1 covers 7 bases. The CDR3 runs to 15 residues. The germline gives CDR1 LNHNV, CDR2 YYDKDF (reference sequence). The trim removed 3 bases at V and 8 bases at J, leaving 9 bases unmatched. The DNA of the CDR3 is TGTGCCACCAGCAGCAGGGACAGAGGAAGCGAAAAACTGTTTTTT. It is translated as CATSSRDRGSEKLFF.

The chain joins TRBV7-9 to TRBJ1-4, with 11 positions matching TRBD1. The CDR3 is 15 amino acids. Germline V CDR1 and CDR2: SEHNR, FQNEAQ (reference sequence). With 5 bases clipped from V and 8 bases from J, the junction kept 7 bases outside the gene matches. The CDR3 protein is CASSRGTGGGEKLFF. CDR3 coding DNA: TGTGCCAGCAGCCGAGGGACAGGGGGTGGGGAAAAACTGTTTTTT.

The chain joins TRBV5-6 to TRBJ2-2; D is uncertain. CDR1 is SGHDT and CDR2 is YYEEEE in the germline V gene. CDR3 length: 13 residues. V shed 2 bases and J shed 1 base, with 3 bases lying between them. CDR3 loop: CASSFKNTGELFF. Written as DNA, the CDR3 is TGTGCCAGCAGCTTTAAGAACACCGGGGAGCTGTTTTTT.

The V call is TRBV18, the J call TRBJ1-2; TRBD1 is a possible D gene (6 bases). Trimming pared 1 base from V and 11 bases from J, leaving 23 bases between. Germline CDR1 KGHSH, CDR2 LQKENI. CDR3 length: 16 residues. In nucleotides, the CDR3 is TGTGCCAGCTCACCACGCACCGGGACATCCGTTGGGGGATACACCTTC. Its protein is CASSPRTGTSVGGYTF.

The CDR3 loop reads CASSRQGGNTIYF. In nucleotides, the CDR3 is TGTGCCAGCTCACGGCAGGGAGGAAACACCATATATTTT. The chain recombines TRBV18 with TRBJ1-3; D possibly corresponds to TRBD1 (5 bases). CDR3 length equals 13 residues. From germline, CDR1 is KGHSH and CDR2 LQKENI. Trimming left V 4 bases short and J 4 bases short, with 8 bases between.

The CDR3 DNA reads TGTGCCAGCACTACACAGCTCTCCTACGAGCAGTACTTC. It translates to CASTTQLSYEQYF. This rearrangement joins TRBV7-2 to TRBJ2-7; the D is unclear. The CDR3 totals 13 residues. Looked up from germline, CDR1 is SGHTA and CDR2 is FQGNSA. V lost 7 bases, J lost 0 bases, and 10 bases lay in between.

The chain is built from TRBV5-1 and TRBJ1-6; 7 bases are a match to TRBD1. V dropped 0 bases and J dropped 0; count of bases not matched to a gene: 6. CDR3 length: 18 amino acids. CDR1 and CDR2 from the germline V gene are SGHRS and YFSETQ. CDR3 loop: CASSLDPGQSSYNSPLHF. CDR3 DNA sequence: TGCGCCAGCAGCTTGGACCCGGGACAGAGCTCCTATAATTCACCCCTCCACTTT. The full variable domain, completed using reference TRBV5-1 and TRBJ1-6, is KAGVTQTPRYLIKTRGQQVTLSCSPISGHRSVSWYQQTPGQGLQFLFEYFSETQRNKGNFPGRFSGRQFSNSRSEMNVSTLELGDSALYLCASSLDPGQSSYNSPLHFGNGTRLTVT.

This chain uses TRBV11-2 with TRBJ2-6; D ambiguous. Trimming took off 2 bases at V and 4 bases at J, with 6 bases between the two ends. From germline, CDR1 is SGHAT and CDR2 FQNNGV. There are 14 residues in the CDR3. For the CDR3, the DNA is TGTGCCAGCAGCTTAACTACCGGGGCCAACGTCCTGACTTTC. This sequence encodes CASSLTTGANVLTF.

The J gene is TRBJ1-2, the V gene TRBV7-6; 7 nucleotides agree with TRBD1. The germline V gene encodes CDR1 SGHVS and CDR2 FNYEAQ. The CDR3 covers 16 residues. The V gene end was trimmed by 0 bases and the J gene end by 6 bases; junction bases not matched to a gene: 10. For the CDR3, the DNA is TGTGCCAGCAGCTTAGCTCCCTCGGCAGGGGGGAATGGCTACACCTTC. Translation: CASSLAPSAGGNGYTF.